This T cell receptor beta chain is drawn from a study of T cell clusters in autoimmune cytopenias. Overall study: A median of roughly 53,000 TRB reads per sample yielded a median around 2,500 distinct clonotypes.

General study points: No experiment has yet validated the function of the T cell clusters defined in silico.

One tube held mixed TRB-A and TRB-B primer pools for touch-down PCR. TCRdb reworked the multiplex PCR reads into one entry per CDR3 protein, no DNA. Its table records 3,500 to 5,000 distinct CDR3 sequences. Some 39,000 genome equivalents of blood DNA were amplified for TRB. The CDR3 is 16 amino acids. Per germline, CDR1 MNHEY and CDR2 SVGEGT. A note on this clonotype: Antigen unknown.

The same data also contributed to another study, on T cell repertoires in aging, cancer and after chemotherapy. From that report: Rebound thymic output was suggested by rising median generation probability during chemotherapy in each cancer cohort.

The chain links TRBV6-2 or TRBV6-3 to TRBJ1-1. The sample taken for sequencing was peripheral blood. The receptor was derived from a human donor in good health. The chain's CDR3 is CASSYSSQAVRTEAFF.